The 18 T cell receptor beta chains given below trace back to one sample, sequenced in a study of cytomegalovirus exposure and HLA in healthy donors. The PCR used 60 Vbeta and 13 Jbeta primers. Sequenced by immunoSEQ multiplex PCR; TCRdb stores in-frame clones only, minus some. Here the sample spans roughly 190,000 clones, 78% being singletons. The specimen sequenced was PBMCs. Receptors originate from a female donor in good health and CMV-seronegative.

This clone has a single count. The V gene is TRBV9, the J gene TRBJ2-2, with D possibly being TRBD1 (6 bases). CDR1 SGDLS and CDR2 YYNGEE come from the germline V gene. The CDR3 has 13 residues. Deletions cut 4 bases from V and 5 bases from J, with 9 bases between. The CDR3 DNA sequence: TGTGCCAGCAGCCTAGGACAGACCGGGGAGCTGTTTTTT. Translated: CASSLGQTGELFF.

The chain has TRBV2 and TRBJ1-5; no clear D gene. The V end lost 6 bases, the J end lost 3 bases, and 12 bases lay between the germline ends. Germline assignment: CDR1 SNHLY and CDR2 FYNNEI. The CDR3 spans 14 residues. The DNA for the CDR3 is TGTGCCAGCAGGGAGGGCAGATCCAATCAGCCCCAGCATTTT. Its translation: CASREGRSNQPQHF.

The table lists this clone with a count of one. The chain employs TRBV7-6 and TRBJ2-1; D may be TRBD2 (5 bases). Germline-derived CDR1 and CDR2 are SGHVS and FNYEAQ. This CDR3 spans 13 amino acids. Trimming removed 5 bases from V and 4 bases from J, with 9 bases in between. This CDR3 reads CASSPREYNEQFF. CDR3 sequence (DNA): TGTGCCAGCAGCCCACGGGAATACAATGAGCAGTTCTTC.

This clone was recorded a few times. Other nucleotide sequences from this sample produce the same CDR3. The gene calls are TRBV5-1 and TRBJ2-7; 8 bases line up with TRBD1. Looked up from germline, CDR1 is SGHRS and CDR2 is YFSETQ. V shed 0 bases, J shed 0 bases, and the junction held 2 bases outside the gene matches. CDR3 length equals 15 residues. The DNA for the CDR3 is TGCGCCAGCAGCTTGGGACAGGGGAGCTCCTACGAGCAGTACTTC. It is translated as CASSLGQGSSYEQYF.

The chain links TRBV5-1 to TRBJ2-5; possible D gene TRBD1, 6 bases. The end of the DNA fits TRBJ2-7 better, so the J call may be wrong. The germline gives CDR1 SGHRS, CDR2 YFSETQ. The CDR3 is made up of 17 amino acids. CDR3 nucleotides: TGCGCCAGCAGCCCACTCCCTACAGGGCTAAGCTCCTACGAGCAGTACTTC. Protein: CASSPLPTGLSSYEQYF.

The rearrangement links TRBV15 to TRBJ1-1; D gene ambiguous. V lost 0 bases and J lost 1, with 3 bases in between. CDR1 and CDR2 (germline): LNHNV, YYDKDF (reference sequence). The length of the CDR3 is 13 residues. This chain's CDR3 is CATSRDQNTEAFF. For the CDR3, the DNA is TGTGCCACCAGCAGAGATCAGAACACTGAAGCTTTCTTT. The complete variable domain, with remaining parts taken from reference TRBV15 and TRBJ1-1, reads DAMVIQNPRYQVTQFGKPVTLSCSQTLNHNVMYWYQQKSSQAPKLLFHYYDKDFNNEADTPDNFQSRRPNTSFCFLDIRSPGLGDTAMYLCATSRDQNTEAFFGQGTRLTVV.

This chain connects TRBV7-8 to TRBJ1-2; D is possibly TRBD1 (6 bases). CDR3 length equals 15 residues. Between the trimmed V and J ends, which lost 5 bases and 0 bases, there was a span of 13 bases. The germline CDR1 and CDR2 sequences are SGHVS and FQNEAQ. The CDR3 DNA reads as TGTGCCAGCAGCGAGGGGGTCGTGACTAACTATGGCTACACCTTC. Translating it yields CASSEGVVTNYGYTF.

The V and J genes are TRBV7-9 and TRBJ2-3; 8 bases agree with TRBD1. The CDR3 runs to 14 residues. The germline gives CDR1 SEHNR, CDR2 FQNEAQ (reference sequence). J lost 2 bases, V lost 8 bases, and 6 bases had no gene match. The CDR3 coding sequence is TGTGCCAGCCAGCAGGGGGCATACACAGATACGCAGTATTTT. Translation gives CASQQGAYTDTQYF.

This sequence joins TRBV27 and TRBJ2-1, with D possibly TRBD2 on 6 matching bases. The germline V and J ends were trimmed by 4 bases and 2 bases, with 6 bases remaining between them. Germline V CDR1 and CDR2: MNHEY, SMNVEV (reference sequence). The CDR3 runs 13 residues. The CDR3 nucleotides are TGTGCCAGCAGTTCGGGGGCCTACAATGAGCAGTTCTTC. Translated, it gives CASSSGAYNEQFF.

V gene TRBV9 combines with J gene TRBJ2-3; 7 bases fit TRBD2. The CDR3 is 16 amino acids. The trim removed 4 bases at V and 4 bases at J, leaving 12 bases unmatched. Germline V gene sequence: CDR1 SGDLS, CDR2 YYNGEE. This CDR3 reads CASSTTFQRGSDTQYF. As DNA, the CDR3 is TGTGCCAGCAGCACAACCTTCCAGCGGGGCTCAGATACGCAGTATTTT.

This clone was detected only once. V gene TRBV9 combines with J gene TRBJ2-7; D is undetermined. Germline V CDR1 and CDR2: SGDLS, YYNGEE. The V and J ends lost 0 bases and 2 bases respectively, with 9 bases between them. CDR3 length: 14 amino acids. In DNA form, the CDR3 reads TGTGCCAGCAGCGTAGGGCTAGAACCCTACGAGCAGTACTTC. Translating gives CASSVGLEPYEQYF. The variable domain in full, completed from reference TRBV9 and TRBJ2-7, reads DSGVTQTPKHLITATGQRVTLRCSPRSGDLSVYWYQQSLDQGLQFLIQYYNGEERAKGNILERFSAQQFPDLHSELNLSSLELGDSALYFCASSVGLEPYEQYFGPGTRLTVT.

This sequence joins TRBV7-2 and TRBJ2-7; 7 nucleotides line up with TRBD1. This CDR3 region has 15 residues. Unmatched junction bases numbered 7, after V lost 5 bases and J lost 0 bases. The germline CDR1 and CDR2 sequences are SGHTA and FQGNSA. CDR3 nucleotide sequence: TGTGCCAGCAGCCAAGACAGGGACAGCTCCTACGAGCAGTACTTC. Encoded protein: CASSQDRDSSYEQYF.

In DNA form, the CDR3 reads TGCGCCAGCAGCCGCTACCTTAGCGGGGAGCTGTTTTTT. Its protein product is CASSRYLSGELFF. The rearrangement links TRBV4-3 to TRBJ2-2; D is unclear. V lost 4 bases, J lost 7 bases, and 10 bases lay in between. The V gene's germline CDR1 is LGHNA and CDR2 YSLEER. This CDR3 contains 13 residues.

This chain links TRBV14 with TRBJ2-4; tentative D call: TRBD1 (5 bases). Germline V CDR1 and CDR2: SGHDN, FVKESK. CDR3 size: 14 residues. Trimming took 1 base from V and 1 from J, leaving 5 bases between them. CDR3 sequence (DNA): TGTGCCAGCAGCCAAGCAGGGGCCAAAAACATTCAGTACTTC. Amino acid sequence: CASSQAGAKNIQYF.

This clone has a handful of counts. This chain uses TRBV13 with TRBJ2-5; 8 nucleotides line up with TRBD1. Germline loops: CDR1 PRHDT, CDR2 FYEKMQ (reference sequence). CDR3 length: 16 residues. The trim removed 5 bases at V and 5 bases at J, leaving 13 bases unmatched. Written as DNA, the CDR3 is TGTGCCAGCAGCCTCGACAGGGGCGCGAGCAAGGAGACCCAGTACTTC. This encodes CASSLDRGASKETQYF.

V and J are TRBV10-3 and TRBJ1-1; D is unclear. The CDR3 contains 14 residues. Germline CDR1 ENHRY, CDR2 SYGVKD. The V and J ends lost 0 bases and 6 bases respectively, with 11 bases between them. The chain's CDR3 is CAISESLSGSEAFF. In nucleotides, the CDR3 is TGTGCCATCAGTGAGTCTCTTAGCGGATCTGAAGCTTTCTTT.

The chain recombines TRBV30 with TRBJ1-6; maybe TRBD1 (5 bases). The CDR3 runs to 12 residues. CDR1 is GTSNPN and CDR2 is SVGIG in the germline V gene (reference sequence). V lost 2 bases and J lost 9, with 8 bases in between. CDR3 region: CAWSLGRSPLHF. CDR3 DNA: TGTGCCTGGAGTCTGGGGCGTTCACCCCTCCACTTT.

J is TRBJ2-5 and V is TRBV29-1; 9 bases agree with TRBD1. V shed 1 base, J shed 4 bases, and the junction held 1 base outside the gene matches. Germline V gene sequence: CDR1 SQVTM, CDR2 ANQGSEA. The length of the CDR3 is 13 residues. The CDR3: CSVEGGQGETQYF. DNA of the CDR3: TGCAGCGTTGAAGGGGGACAGGGAGAGACCCAGTACTTC.